These 27 T cell receptor beta chains share one sample of origin, sequenced in a study of CD8+ T cells in alopecia areata. cDNA serving as the sequencing template came from extracted, reverse transcribed RNA. Assay used: immunoSEQ multiplex PCR; TCRdb lists only in-frame clones, some missing. The sample consists of about 250,000 clones, 60% of them appearing once. This sample's treatment: oral pan-JAK inhibitor, 5-10 mg twice daily. This sample comprised CD4+ T cells sorted from blood, obtained around week 54, from a patient treated with tofacitinib. The receptors shown here come from a human donor with alopecia areata.

The J gene is TRBJ2-3, the V gene TRBV2, with 9 bases matching TRBD1. Germline assignment: CDR1 SNHLY and CDR2 FYNNEI. The CDR3 is 15 amino acids. Germline trimming cut 1 base from V and 1 base from J; bases unmatched to any gene: 0. The CDR3 bases are TGTGCCAGCAGTGAAGGGACAGGGGGCACAGATACGCAGTATTTT. The encoded protein is CASSEGTGGTDTQYF.

The chain couples TRBV25-1 to TRBJ1-1; D may be TRBD1 (5 bases). Trimming left V 1 base short and J 11 bases short, with 17 bases between. This CDR3 is built from 14 residues. Germline V lookup: CDR1 MGHDK, CDR2 SYGVNS. CDR3 sequence (DNA): TGTGCCAGCAGTGAATGGGGCCCTATTTCGGACGCTTTCTTT. It encodes CASSEWGPISDAFF.

In this sample, this clone turned up many times. The chain has TRBV6-6 and TRBJ1-5; no definite D call. Germline CDR1 MNHNY, CDR2 SVGAGI (reference sequence). The CDR3 length is 13 residues. V was pared by 2 bases and J by 3 bases, with 5 bases between. CDR3: CASSYGVNQPQHF. CDR3 DNA sequence: TGTGCCAGCAGTTACGGTGTCAATCAGCCCCAGCATTTT.

The J gene is TRBJ1-4, the V gene TRBV18; 9 nucleotides match TRBD1. The CDR3 consists of 13 residues. Looked up from germline, CDR1 is KGHSH and CDR2 is LQKENI. V trimming: 3 bases; J trimming: 7 bases; junction bases outside the gene matches: 0. CDR3 sequence: CASSPDRGEKLFF. The CDR3 DNA follows: TGTGCCAGCTCACCGGACAGGGGTGAAAAACTGTTTTTT.

The table lists this clone with a few counts. This chain uses TRBV30 with TRBJ1-5; no clear D. Trimming removed 0 bases from V and 6 bases from J, with 15 bases in between. CDR1 and CDR2 from the germline V gene are GTSNPN and SVGIG (reference sequence). CDR3 length: 15 amino acids. Here the CDR3 DNA reads TGTGCCTGGAGTGTACTCGGTGTGGGCCGTCAGCCCCAGCATTTT. It yields the protein CAWSVLGVGRQPQHF.

V usage is TRBV4-2 and J usage is TRBJ2-1; either TRBD1 or TRBD2 may fit D (5 bases each). CDR1 and CDR2 from the germline V gene are LGHNA and YNFKEQ. V was clipped by 6 bases and J by 2 bases, with 14 bases between them. The CDR3 spans 15 residues. The CDR3 sequence is CASRGDGSTYNEQFF. The CDR3, as DNA: TGTGCCAGCAGGGGGGATGGATCAACCTACAATGAGCAGTTCTTC.

This chain connects TRBV9 to TRBJ2-6; either TRBD1 or TRBD2 may fit D (5 bases each). CDR1 and CDR2 (germline): SGDLS, YYNGEE. V lost 4 bases and J 0 bases, leaving 14 bases between the germline ends. The CDR3 spans 17 residues. Here the CDR3 reads CASSPNLGVSGANVLTF. In nucleotides, the CDR3 is TGTGCCAGCAGCCCTAACCTGGGGGTCTCTGGGGCCAACGTCCTGACTTTC.

The table lists this clone with a few counts. The chain joins TRBV19 to TRBJ1-5; D gene ambiguous. This CDR3 has 13 amino acids. Per germline, CDR1 LNHDA and CDR2 SQIVND (reference sequence). V was pared by 8 bases and J by 3 bases, with 11 bases between. The CDR3 protein is CASDQANNQPQHF. The CDR3 nucleotides read TGTGCCAGTGATCAGGCTAACAATCAGCCCCAGCATTTT.

A remark on this clone: Other DNA sequences of this sample code for an identical CDR3. This chain links TRBV7-9 with TRBJ2-3; TRBD2 aligns across 10 bases. This CDR3 has 15 residues. V gave up 6 bases and J gave up 1 base; unmatched junction bases: 4. Germline CDR1 reads SEHNR; CDR2 reads FQNEAQ (reference sequence). The CDR3 DNA reads as TGTGCCAGCAGTCTTACTAGCGGGGGCACAGATACGCAGTATTTT. It codes for CASSLTSGGTDTQYF.

This rearrangement joins TRBV29-1 to TRBJ2-7, with 9 bases lining up with TRBD1. The CDR3 covers 14 residues. Losses at the gene ends were 5 bases for V and 0 bases for J; bases not matched to a gene: 5. In germline, CDR1 is SQVTM, CDR2 ANQGSEA. This CDR3 is CSVSWDRDSYEQYF. CDR3 DNA: TGCAGCGTTAGTTGGGACAGGGACTCCTACGAGCAGTACTTC.

This rearrangement joins TRBV7-2 to TRBJ2-2, with TRBD2 as a possible D gene (6 bases). CDR1 and CDR2 from the germline V gene are SGHTA and FQGNSA. Trimming pared 1 base from V and 6 bases from J, leaving 9 bases between. The CDR3 is made up of 14 amino acids. The CDR3 bases are TGTGCCAGCAGCTTAGTAGGGAGGCCCGGGGAGCTGTTTTTT. This sequence encodes CASSLVGRPGELFF.

The rearrangement uses TRBV30 and TRBJ1-2; D not certain. CDR3 size: 12 residues. CDR1 and CDR2 (germline): GTSNPN, SVGIG (reference sequence). V was trimmed by 4 bases and J by 7 bases, leaving 13 bases between them. CDR3 in amino acids: CAWILPTVGYTF. CDR3 nucleotides: TGTGCCTGGATCCTCCCGACTGTTGGCTACACCTTC.

This chain uses TRBV30 with TRBJ2-4, with D maybe TRBD1 (6 bases). Germline loops: CDR1 GTSNPN, CDR2 SVGIG (reference sequence). The CDR3 runs to 14 residues. Trimming pared 0 bases from V and 8 bases from J, leaving 14 bases between. The CDR3 protein is CAWSVRTARDIQYF. CDR3 nucleotides: TGTGCCTGGAGTGTGCGGACAGCGCGGGACATTCAGTACTTC.

This clone was detected a few times. The chain is built from TRBV7-2 and TRBJ2-3; 8 nucleotides agree with TRBD1. With V trimmed by 5 bases and J by 6 bases, 13 bases remained unmatched. The CDR3 consists of 16 residues. CDR1 is SGHTA, CDR2 FQGNSA, per germline. The CDR3 here is CASSVRQGRFTDTQYF. The DNA for the CDR3 is TGTGCCAGCAGCGTAAGACAGGGGCGTTTTACCGATACGCAGTATTTT.

This chain uses TRBV29-1 with TRBJ2-5; 9 bases are a match to TRBD1. Germline assignment: CDR1 SQVTM and CDR2 ANQGSEA. V gave up 7 bases and J gave up 4 bases; unmatched junction bases: 7. The CDR3 totals 13 residues. The CDR3: CSADRGVLETQYF. The CDR3, as DNA: TGCAGCGCCGACAGGGGGGTTCTAGAGACCCAGTACTTC.

The CDR3 DNA follows: TGTGCCAGCAGCCCCGGGACTAGGAGAGGTGAGCAGTTCTTC. This translates into CASSPGTRRGEQFF. This chain connects TRBV7-2 to TRBJ2-1; TRBD2 matches 8 bases. Germline V gives CDR1 SGHTA, CDR2 FQGNSA. CDR3 length: 14 amino acids. With 5 bases clipped from V and 9 bases from J, the junction kept 9 bases outside the gene matches.

In DNA form, the CDR3 reads TGTGCCAGCAGTTTCGGGGGTAGGTCCTACGAGCAGTACTTC. It is translated as CASSFGGRSYEQYF. The rearrangement joins TRBV27 to TRBJ2-7; TRBD2 is a possible D gene (6 bases). The CDR3 loop spans 14 amino acids. Per the germline V gene, CDR1 is MNHEY and CDR2 is SMNVEV (reference sequence). The V end lost 3 bases, the J end lost 1 base, and 10 bases lay between the germline ends.

This clone showed up just a few times. Other DNA sequences in the same sample also yield this CDR3. The chain joins TRBV7-3 to TRBJ2-6; D call uncertain. The ends were cut back, 6 bases at V and 0 bases at J, with 6 bases in the middle. Germline CDR1 reads SGHTA; CDR2 reads FQGTGA. This CDR3 has 14 residues. CDR3 nucleotides: TGTGCCAGCAGTCTCAACTCTGGGGCCAACGTCCTGACTTTC. Its translation: CASSLNSGANVLTF.

The rearrangement links TRBV7-3 to TRBJ2-3, with D hard to call. The germline V and J ends were trimmed by 5 bases and 5 bases, with 11 bases remaining between them. The length of the CDR3 is 13 residues. The germline V gene encodes CDR1 SGHTA and CDR2 FQGTGA. CDR3 nucleotides: TGTGCCAGCAGCCCTATGATCGGAGATACGCAGTATTTT. Translating gives CASSPMIGDTQYF.

This clone was recorded a few times. V usage is TRBV29-1 and J usage is TRBJ2-3; no clear D gene. This CDR3 has 10 amino acids. The V end lost 3 bases, the J end lost 9 bases, and 7 bases lay between the germline ends. Germline loops: CDR1 SQVTM, CDR2 ANQGSEA. CDR3 sequence reads: CSVEPPTQYF. DNA of the CDR3: TGCAGCGTTGAGCCGCCCACGCAGTATTTT.

The chain joins TRBV27 to TRBJ1-2; a possible D gene is TRBD1 (5 bases). Trimming cost V 5 bases and J 3 bases, with 13 bases left between them. The CDR3 has 14 amino acids. Germline CDR1 reads MNHEY; CDR2 reads SMNVEV (reference sequence). The CDR3 protein is CASSPPGSYYGYTF. DNA of the CDR3: TGTGCCAGCAGTCCACCAGGGTCTTACTATGGCTACACCTTC.

The table lists this clone with a count of one. The chain combines TRBV29-1 with TRBJ2-7; D may be TRBD1 or TRBD2 (5 bases each). The V end was cut by 6 bases, the J end by 1 base, with 13 bases between. The CDR3 contains 13 residues. Per the germline V gene, CDR1 is SQVTM and CDR2 is ANQGSEA. The CDR3 sequence is CSVSRGISYEQYF. In nucleotides, the CDR3 is TGCAGCGTCTCTCGGGGCATATCCTACGAGCAGTACTTC.

This clone showed up just a few times. The CDR3 coding sequence is TGTGCCAGCAGCTCGGAAGACAACTCCTACGAGCAGTACTTC. It is translated as CASSSEDNSYEQYF. This sequence joins TRBV5-4 and TRBJ2-7, with D unresolved. The CDR3 is 14 amino acids. Germline assignment: CDR1 SGHNT and CDR2 YYREEE (reference sequence). V was trimmed by 3 bases and J by 0 bases, leaving 10 bases between them.

This clone turned up a few times. This sample includes further DNA sequences coding for the same CDR3. The J gene is TRBJ1-1, the V gene TRBV29-1; D gene ambiguous. Germline assignment: CDR1 SQVTM and CDR2 ANQGSEA. The CDR3 length is 10 residues. The CDR3 is CSAMNTEAFF. The CDR3, as DNA: TGCAGTGCCATGAACACTGAAGCTTTCTTT.

At least ten counts were recorded for this clone. The chain couples TRBV7-9 to TRBJ1-2; D perhaps matches TRBD1 (6 bases). The V end lost 6 bases, the J end lost 2 bases, and 13 bases lay between the germline ends. CDR3 length equals 14 residues. Looked up from germline, CDR1 is SEHNR and CDR2 is FQNEAQ (reference sequence). As DNA, the CDR3 is TGTGCCAGCAGTACAGGGAAGAGGAACTATGGCTACACCTTC. Amino acid sequence: CASSTGKRNYGYTF.

The table lists this clone with many counts. The chain recombines TRBV7-8 with TRBJ2-1; 7 bases match TRBD2. This CDR3 spans 17 amino acids. Germline-derived CDR1 and CDR2 are SGHVS and FQNEAQ. The V and J ends lost 5 bases and 1 base, in that order; junction bases with no gene match: 11. The chain's CDR3 is CASSPHLRGDSYNEQFF. The CDR3 bases are TGTGCCAGCAGCCCCCATCTACGGGGGGATTCCTACAATGAGCAGTTCTTC.

As DNA, the CDR3 is TGTGCCAGCAGTTACTCATTCGGTAGGCAGGGGAATGAGCAGTTCTTC. This codes for CASSYSFGRQGNEQFF. The chain has TRBV6-5 and TRBJ2-1; possibly TRBD1 for D (6 bases). The CDR3 runs 16 residues. Trimming cost V 0 bases and J 7 bases, with 16 bases left between them. CDR1 is MNHEY and CDR2 is SVGAGI in the germline V gene.